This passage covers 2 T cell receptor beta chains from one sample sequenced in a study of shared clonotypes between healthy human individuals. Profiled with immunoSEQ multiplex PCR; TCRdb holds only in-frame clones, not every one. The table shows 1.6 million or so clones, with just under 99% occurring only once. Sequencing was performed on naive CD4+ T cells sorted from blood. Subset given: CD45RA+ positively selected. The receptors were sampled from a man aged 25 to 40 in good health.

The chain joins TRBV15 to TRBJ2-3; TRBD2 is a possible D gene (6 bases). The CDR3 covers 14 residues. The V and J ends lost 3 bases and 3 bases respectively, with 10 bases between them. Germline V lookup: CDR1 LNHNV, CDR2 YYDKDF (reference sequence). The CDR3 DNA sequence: TGTGCCACCAGCAGTCGACGGGGGACAGATACGCAGTATTTT. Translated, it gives CATSSRRGTDTQYF. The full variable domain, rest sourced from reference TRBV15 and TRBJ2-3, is DAMVIQNPRYQVTQFGKPVTLSCSQTLNHNVMYWYQQKSSQAPKLLFHYYDKDFNNEADTPDNFQSRRPNTSFCFLDIRSPGLGDTAMYLCATSSRRGTDTQYFGPGTRLTVL.

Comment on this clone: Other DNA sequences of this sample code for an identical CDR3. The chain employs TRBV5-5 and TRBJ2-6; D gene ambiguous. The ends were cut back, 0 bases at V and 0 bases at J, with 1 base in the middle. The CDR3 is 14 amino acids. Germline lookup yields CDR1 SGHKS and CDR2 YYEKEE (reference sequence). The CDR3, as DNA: TGTGCCAGCAGCTTGGGCTCTGGGGCCAACGTCCTGACTTTC. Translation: CASSLGSGANVLTF.